This paragraph reports one TCR beta chain. What this receptor recognizes is not known. One base away there is no much larger clone; base qualities are not given. The CDR3 regions of human TCRbeta chains were analyzed by immunosequencing. In the original analysis: TCRs in the repertoires were matched against a reference library of SARS-CoV-2-specific TCRs that had been generated with the MIRA antigen-specificity platform. Breadth meant the fraction of unique TCRs that were SARS-CoV-2-associated, whereas depth meant the fraction of total T cells that were SARS-CoV-2-associated. Using the MIRA data, each spike-specific TCR was assigned both to the spike region to which the TCR was reactive and to a CD4 or CD8 class. Log10-transformed breadth and depth values were compared by one-way ANOVA with Sidak's multiple comparisons tests. The clones in this table, taken by TCRdb from immuneACCESS, are in-frame only. Not every clone is retained; where verified, under half of the shortfall comes from an unresolved V gene, and the cause of the rest is unknown. From that table come the V and J calls and clone size; the DNA was used to work out D and trimming. This sample comprises approximately 130,000 clones, around 93% of them detected only once. The leading ten clones occupy over 0.95% of the sample.

This sample is drawn from a study of T cell responses to AZD1222 COVID-19 vaccine (dated by TCRdb to the early 2020s). With regard to the full study: AZD1222 recipients whose second dose came at about 4 weeks and those whose second dose came at about 12 weeks were combined into one group, since spike-specific TCR depth and breadth did not differ between the two schedules. TCR sequencing covered approximately 230 trial participants: 200 to 220 given two doses of AZD1222 and 26 given two doses of MenACWY control vaccine. Trial participants were enrolled by age into subgroups of 18-55, 56-69 and 70-plus years, and about 150, 27 and 61 TCR-sequenced participants, respectively, were included in these subgroups. General study outcomes and caveats: CD4 TCRs associated with the vaccine covered the entire spike protein, and the dominant responses were in regions 160-218 and 743-854. Participants were mostly white British and included more females than males, and it was suggested by the authors that clonal diversity may have been underestimated. Because no day 14 peak-response samples were available, the repertoires could be characterized only after the peak T cell response. After two AZD1222 doses, spike-specific TCR breadth and depth were significantly higher than at day 0 and than in MenACWY recipients. Conclusions about previously exposed vaccinees are limited, since just six or seven AZD1222 recipients were seropositive for SARS-CoV-2 at baseline. Reportedly, close to half of the unique spike-specific TCRs recognized epitopes lying outside the regions that are mutated in the B.1.351 and B.1.1.7 variants. In the small 56-69-year group, the increase in depth fell short of significance, most likely because of low power.

Reading the label with the study, this specimen's time point is: baseline before first vaccination. Vaccinee samples were obtained from the UK trials COV001 and COV002, which included a single-blind randomized controlled phase 2/3 trial of AZD1222 (ChAdOx1 nCoV-19) in healthy adults. For TCRbeta chain sequencing, PBMC samples from trial participants were taken at day 0 and at day 28 after the second dose. The CDR3 spans 11 residues, from the cysteine through the phenylalanine. The CDR3 DNA has 33 bases and is translated from base 1. CDR1 and CDR2 (KGHDR, SFDVKD) derive from the germline V gene. V is pared back by 9 bases and J by 4 bases, with 8 bases lying between the germline termini.

The specimen comprised peripheral blood, sampled on day 0 of AZD1222 vaccination. The receptor comes from an adult in good health. The V gene is TRBV24-1 and the J gene is TRBJ1-2, with TRBD1 tentatively as D gene (6 bases match). The sequenced DNA: TGTGCCACCGCGGACAGCTATGGCTACACCTTC. Its protein reads: CATADSYGYTF.